The 3 T cell receptor beta chains presented below share a single source sample, sequenced in a study of CD4 and CD8 cells across lung adenocarcinoma regions. TCRdb reprocessed the PCR reads via MiXCR and lists one record per CDR3 protein. The data show around 20,000 distinct CDR3 sequences, about 50% seen once. The sample taken for sequencing was CD8+ T cells from the center of a lung tumor. The origin of the receptors is a female donor with lung adenocarcinoma. The CD4 and CD8 labels of this study may be unreliable.

A remark on this clonotype: This may be a read error, as it is one base from a much larger clone. V gene TRBV10-3 combines with J gene TRBJ1-2, with D perhaps TRBD1 (5 bases). CDR3 length: 17 residues. Germline values: CDR1 ENHRY, CDR2 SYGVKD. The chain's CDR3 is CAIRDSPGRGTGYGYTF. The DNA for the CDR3 is TGTGCCATCCGTGATAGCCCTGGACGGGGGACGGGCTATGGCTACACCTTC.

The chain carries TRBV12-3 or TRBV12-4 and TRBJ2-5; 13 nucleotides align to TRBD2. V was clipped by 8 bases and J by 4 bases; unmatched bases: 7. There are 15 residues in the CDR3. CDR3 bases: TGTGCCAGCTCCATCACTAGCGGGGGGGGAGAGACCCAGTACTTC. It codes for CASSITSGGGETQYF.

This rearrangement joins TRBV7-2 to TRBJ2-2, with 10 bases identical to TRBD2. CDR1 and CDR2 from the germline V gene are SGHTA and FQGNSA. This CDR3 region has 15 residues. V lost 3 bases, J lost 4 bases, and 2 bases stayed unmatched. The CDR3 sequence is CASSFSGRSTGELFF. Written as DNA, the CDR3 is TGTGCCAGCAGCTTTAGCGGGAGGAGCACCGGGGAGCTGTTTTTT.